This TCR beta chain was sequenced during a study of regulatory T cells in long-lasting Graves disease. Study-wide findings and caveats: Persistent disease samples used TRBV28, TRBJ1-2 and TRBJ2-5 preferentially.

In this sample, this clonotype turned up many times. The antigen is not known. Time point denoted: newly diagnosed GD, antithyroid drugs for less than 3 months. Preparation of the TCR library used RNA extracted from PBMCs. EDTA tubes held 7 to 9 milliliters of peripheral blood from each patient. The CDR3 is 16 residues long. Between the trimmed V and J ends, which lost 4 bases and 7 bases, there was a span of 17 bases. The V gene's germline CDR1 is KGHSH and CDR2 LQKENI. Arm-PCR of CDR3 regions with iRepertoire HTBI primers generated TCR beta libraries. TCRdb used MiXCR to reprocess the multiplex PCR reads, holding one entry per CDR3 protein. The sample lists fewer than 350,000 distinct CDR3 sequences, 15% to 20% occurring once.

The starting material was peripheral blood mononuclear cells (PBMCs), obtained at new diagnosis, from a patient treated with antithyroid drugs. The sequence derives from a female donor with Graves disease. The J gene is TRBJ1-6, the V gene TRBV18, with D perhaps matching TRBD1 (6 bases). The CDR3 bases are TGTGCCAGCTCACTGATGGACAGCCCCACAAATTCACCCCTCCACTTT. The encoded protein is CASSLMDSPTNSPLHF.